This T cell receptor (beta chain) came from a study of regulatory T cells in long-lasting Graves disease (dated by TCRdb to the early 2020s). Some background on the complete study: Persistent Graves' disease was defined as antithyroid drug treatment for over 5 years with persistently positive TSH receptor autoantibodies. A total of some 35 samples underwent TCR sequencing, from about 13 patients with persistent Graves' disease and approximately 20 patients with newly diagnosed Graves' disease. Antithyroid drugs had been taken for 8.5 to 11 years on average by persistent Graves' disease patients in the clinical cohort. The study took place in China and was registered as a clinical trial. Persistent Graves' disease patients were compared with newly diagnosed Graves' disease patients by peripheral blood TCR sequencing and RNA sequencing.

Study-wide conclusions, independent of this receptor: Lower TCR Shannon entropy and fewer highly expanded clones were observed in persistent Graves' disease patients than in newly diagnosed patients, which suggested clonal expansion. A larger number of public clonotypes was shared among persistent patients (approximately 2,500) than among newly diagnosed patients (roughly 980). Only the TCR beta chain was sequenced and analyzed. Because the primary lesion, thyroid tissue, could not be accessed, the study looked at peripheral blood alone. The authors acknowledged the small sample size as a limitation that may reduce accuracy. Persistent disease showed preferential use of TRBV28, TRBJ1-2 and TRBJ2-5, whereas newly diagnosed disease favored TRBV20-1 and TRBJ2-1.

The germline ends are 15 bases apart after V is trimmed by 5 bases and J by 11 bases. The CDR1 and CDR2 encoded by the germline V gene are MDHEN and SYDVKM. Including cysteine and phenylalanine, the CDR3 has 12 amino acids. This entry keeps only the CDR3 DNA: 36 bases, framed from base 1. The sample holds many counts of this clonotype. The target of this receptor is not known. Base qualities are not recorded, but no much larger clone differs from it by a single base. Explained via the paper, the time point label denotes: persistent/refractory GD, antithyroid drugs over 5 years with positive TRAb. RNA was extracted from PBMCs in TRIzol for both TCR sequencing and RNA sequencing. Graves' disease was diagnosed according to American Thyroid Association guidelines. Patients for the study were recruited at an endocrinology department in Xi'an, China. From each patient, nine milliliters of peripheral blood was collected into an EDTA anticoagulant tube. PBMCs were isolated by Ficoll Paque Plus density gradient separation without further T cell sorting. An Agilent 2100 Bioanalyzer and agarose gel were used to check RNA quality, and a NanoDrop 2000 was used to measure RNA concentration.

Library construction relied on multiplex PCR. The instrument was an Illumina HiSeq 4000. iRepertoire HTBI primers and Arm-PCR amplification of CDR3 regions were used to construct TCR beta libraries. Gel purification was performed on PCR products prior to sequencing. As for the authors' bioinformatics: Gene usage analysis of CDR3 amino acid clonotypes used the approximately 56 TRBV and 14 to 15 TRBJ segments found across samples. Filtered high-quality paired reads were merged into contigs using COPE and FqMerger. Contigs were aligned with BLAST to IMGT TRBV, TRBD and TRBJ reference genes, and CDR3 was defined per IMGT. Clonotypes above 0.1% frequency were classified as highly expanded clones. Repertoire diversity was measured by Shannon entropy, and V-J evenness by the Gini coefficient. Public clonotypes were defined as clonotypes shared by more than one individual. The public reads were reanalyzed by TCRdb: fastp trimming at Q25, MiXCR alignment, in-frame beta chains only. Every CDR3 protein is listed once, alongside the most common genes and DNA of its rows. TCRdb assigned the V and J calls; the authors' analysis was not used. The sample has roughly 450,000 distinct CDR3 sequences on record, around 22% of them singletons. The ten largest clones capture around 24% of the sample.

The sequence is built from TRBV28 and TRBJ1-1; the D gene assignment is ambiguous. Material: peripheral blood mononuclear cells (PBMCs), obtained when the disease was refractory, from a patient treated with antithyroid drugs. This sequence originates from a female donor with Graves disease. CDR3 loop: CASSRQSSKAFF. The DNA sequence follows: TGTGCCAGCAGTCGCCAGAGCAGTAAGGCTTTCTTT.